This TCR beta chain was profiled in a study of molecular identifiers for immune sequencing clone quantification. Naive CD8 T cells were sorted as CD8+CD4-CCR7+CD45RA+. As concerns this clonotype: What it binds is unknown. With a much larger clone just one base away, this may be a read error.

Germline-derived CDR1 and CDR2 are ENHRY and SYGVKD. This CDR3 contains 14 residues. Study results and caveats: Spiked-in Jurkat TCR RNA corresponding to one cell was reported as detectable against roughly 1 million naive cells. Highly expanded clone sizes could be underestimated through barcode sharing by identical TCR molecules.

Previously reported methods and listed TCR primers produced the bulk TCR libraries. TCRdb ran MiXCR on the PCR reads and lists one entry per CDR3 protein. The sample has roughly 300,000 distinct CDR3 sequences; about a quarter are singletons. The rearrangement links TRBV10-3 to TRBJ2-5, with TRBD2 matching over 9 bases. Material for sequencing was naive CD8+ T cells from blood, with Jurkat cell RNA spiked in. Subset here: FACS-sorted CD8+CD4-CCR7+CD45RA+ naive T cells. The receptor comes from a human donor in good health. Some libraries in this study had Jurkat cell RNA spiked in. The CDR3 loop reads CTISTGTSSETQYF. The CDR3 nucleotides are TGTACCATCAGTACCGGGACTAGCTCAGAGACCCAGTACTTC.